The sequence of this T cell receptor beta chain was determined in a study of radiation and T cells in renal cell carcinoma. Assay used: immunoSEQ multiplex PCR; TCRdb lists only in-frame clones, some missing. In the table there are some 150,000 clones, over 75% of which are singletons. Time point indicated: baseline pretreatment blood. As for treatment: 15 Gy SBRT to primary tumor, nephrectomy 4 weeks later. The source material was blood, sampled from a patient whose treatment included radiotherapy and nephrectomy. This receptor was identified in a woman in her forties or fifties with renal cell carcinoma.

CDR3 bases: TGTGCCAGCAGCCAAGATCGGAATAGCGGGGCGTACGAGCAGTACTTC. It yields the protein CASSQDRNSGAYEQYF. The chain combines TRBV4-2 with TRBJ2-7; 8 bases are a match to TRBD2. This CDR3 is built from 16 residues. Trimming at V came to 0 bases and at J to 4 bases, leaving 8 bases not matched to a gene. Germline V gene sequence: CDR1 LGHNA, CDR2 YNFKEQ.